The following is a T cell receptor beta chain sequence with its context. Its antigen is as yet unknown. The PCR made use of 60 Vbeta and 13 Jbeta primers. The data were produced by immunoSEQ multiplex PCR, yet TCRdb's version contains in-frame clones alone and is incomplete. The repertoire has roughly 120,000 clones, under 90% of them found once; the top ten carry 2% to 3%. The data stem from a study of cytomegalovirus exposure and HLA in healthy donors. General observations from the study: Analyses of presence/absence relied on an assumption of roughly uniform sequencing depth across donors. A later analysis by the authors found several of the most significant clusters apparently linked to common viral pathogens.

The germline V gene has CDR1 SEHNR and CDR2 FQNEAQ (reference sequence). J gave up 8 bases and V 1 base, and 3 bases lay outside the gene matches. The CDR3 extends over 14 amino acids. Sequenced: PBMCs. The chain combines TRBV7-9 with TRBJ2-4, with TRBD2 matching 9 bases. The source of this sequence is a woman under 30 in good health and CMV-seronegative. CDR3 loop: CASSLGAGGDIQYF. In DNA form, the CDR3 reads TGTGCCAGCAGCTTAGGGGCGGGAGGGGACATTCAGTACTTC.